This T cell receptor beta chain was captured in a study of T cells in women clearing cervical HPV infection. As regards this clone: The target antigen is unknown. The read ends 3 residues shy of where the CDR3 ends; the end is completed using the germline J gene.

Per germline, CDR1 LNHDA and CDR2 SQIVND (reference sequence). This CDR3 spans 17 amino acids. The ends lost 4 bases at V and 4 bases at J; junction bases unmatched: 13. Some clones are missing from TCRdb's copy, which holds only in-frame ones; the method was immunoSEQ multiplex PCR. The sample data list over 15,000 clones. Study-wide results and caveats: A classifier using richness and V gene abundances reached an AUC of 0.83.

This chain links TRBV19 with TRBJ2-1; the match to TRBD2 covers 7 bases. The specimen sequenced was blood buffy coat. This clonotype originated in a woman between 18 and 75 years old with a cervical HPV16 infection that either progressed to CIN3+ or cleared (not recorded which). The CDR3 bases that were read are TGTGCCAGTAGTACGCTTAGGGCTAGCGGAGTTTACAATGAG. Encoded protein: CASSTLRASGVYNE. The whole CDR3 sequence reads CASSTLRASGVYNEQFF. Full variable domain (outside the CDR3, taken from reference TRBV19 and TRBJ2-1): DGGITQSPKYLFRKEGQNVTLSCEQNLNHDAMYWYRQDPGQGLRLIYYSQIVNDFQKGDIAEGYSVSREKKESFPLTVTSAQKNPTAFYLCASSTLRASGVYNEQFFGPGTRLTVL.